The 32 T cell receptor beta chains below were found in one sample sequenced in a study of liver allograft versus peripheral blood T cells (dated by TCRdb to the early 2020s). Notes on the research overall: In liver transplant recipients, the study looked at T cell receptor repertoires in the peripheral blood and set them against the repertoires found within the transplanted livers.

Data came from an Illumina MiSeq. Clones were called with MiXCR by TCRdb after fastp trimmed the public reads at Q25, and only in-frame beta chains were retained. Merged by CDR3 protein, the rows form single entries marked with the most common genes and DNA. This sample has fewer than 9,500 distinct CDR3 sequences in its table, and under 20% of those were observed once. Of the sample, 4.4% falls within the top ten clones. The receptor source for this set is a human patient who had a liver transplant. Some T cells may have been brought in with the graft after a transplant.

This clonotype came up a few times. The rearrangement joins TRBV30 to TRBJ2-7; 7 bases are shared with TRBD2. The CDR3 is 15 amino acids. Germline trimming cut 5 bases from V and 0 bases from J; bases unmatched to any gene: 10. Per germline, CDR1 GTSNPN and CDR2 SVGIG (reference sequence). CDR3: CAWGGRGGRSYEQYF. The DNA of the CDR3 is TGTGCCTGGGGAGGGAGGGGCGGGCGCTCCTACGAGCAGTACTTC.

By proportion, this clonotype is medium-sized. The chain carries TRBV18 and TRBJ1-6; D may be TRBD1 (5 bases). Germline loops: CDR1 KGHSH, CDR2 LQKENI. V was clipped by 2 bases and J by 7 bases, with 9 bases between them. The CDR3 consists of 14 residues. In nucleotides, the CDR3 is TGTGCCAGCTCACCAGGGGACGGGAATTCACCCCTCCACTTT. Protein sequence: CASSPGDGNSPLHF.

This clonotype was observed at least ten times. The rearrangement joins TRBV6-5 to TRBJ1-6; the D gene is possibly TRBD1 (6 bases). The germline CDR1 and CDR2 sequences are MNHEY and SVGAGI. This CDR3 is built from 14 residues. The ends were cut back, 6 bases at V and 7 bases at J, with 13 bases in the middle. CDR3 sequence: CASSYLQGNSPLHF. The CDR3 nucleotides are TGTGCCAGCAGCTACCTCCAGGGGAATTCACCCCTCCACTTT.

This clonotype is medium-sized by share. The rearrangement joins TRBV18 to TRBJ1-1; D not certain. Germline loops: CDR1 KGHSH, CDR2 LQKENI. Between the trimmed V and J ends, which lost 0 bases and 1 base, there was a span of 6 bases. The CDR3 covers 14 residues. The CDR3 loop reads CASSPPTENTEAFF. CDR3 sequence (DNA): TGTGCCAGCTCACCACCGACGGAGAACACTGAAGCTTTCTTT.

V and J are TRBV6-5 and TRBJ1-6, with TRBD1 identical over 7 bases. V lost 10 bases to trimming and J lost 7 bases; unmatched junction nucleotides: 7. CDR1 MNHEY and CDR2 SVGAGI come from the germline V gene. The CDR3 is made up of 13 amino acids. The CDR3 reads CATATGRNSPLHF. CDR3 bases: TGTGCCACCGCGACAGGGAGAAATTCACCCCTCCACTTT.

This clonotype was counted a few times. The chain has TRBV7-9 and TRBJ2-3; the match to TRBD2 covers 13 bases. Germline V gene lookup returns CDR1 SEHNR and CDR2 FQNEAQ (reference sequence). Germline trimming cut 5 bases from V and 3 bases from J; bases unmatched to any gene: 8. The CDR3 runs to 17 residues. CDR3 protein: CASSPGTSGTGTDTQYF. In DNA, the CDR3 is TGTGCCAGCAGCCCCGGGACTAGCGGGACCGGTACAGATACGCAGTATTTT. The variable domain in full, completed from reference TRBV7-9 and TRBJ2-3, reads DTGVSQNPRHKITKRGQNVTFRCDPISEHNRLYWYRQTLGQGPEFLTYFQNEAQLEKSRLLSDRFSAERPKGSFSTLEIQRTEQGDSAMYLCASSPGTSGTGTDTQYFGPGTRLTVL.

At least ten counts were recorded for this clonotype. J is TRBJ1-2 and V is TRBV5-5; D gene unclear. The CDR3 is made up of 13 amino acids. The germline V gene has CDR1 SGHKS and CDR2 YYEKEE (reference sequence). With 0 bases removed from V and 4 bases from J, the gap between germline ends came to 7 bases. The CDR3 protein is CASSLVEVYGYTF. CDR3 bases: TGTGCCAGCAGCTTGGTGGAGGTCTATGGCTACACCTTC.

This clonotype was observed many times. The chain has TRBV14 and TRBJ1-3, with a weak D call TRBD1 (6 bases). Trimming shortened V by 8 bases and J by 2 bases, and 19 bases separated the two germline ends. The CDR3 extends over 16 amino acids. Germline CDR1 reads SGHDN; CDR2 reads FVKESK. The CDR3 region has the DNA TGTGCCAGCGGAAAAGGGGGGTGGCTCACTGGAAACACCATATATTTT. Protein product: CASGKGGWLTGNTIYF.

Comment on this clonotype: This could be a read error, since a much larger clone is one nucleotide away. The gene calls are TRBV5-4 and TRBJ1-1, with TRBD1 as a possible D gene (6 bases). Looked up from germline, CDR1 is SGHNT and CDR2 is YYREEE (reference sequence). CDR3 length: 16 residues. The CDR3 DNA reads TGTGCCAGCAGCTTGGCTCGGGGGGCGCGCGGCACTGAATCTTTCTTT. It yields the protein CASSLARGARGTESFF.

This clonotype was counted between two and nine times. The chain recombines TRBV19 with TRBJ2-7; D unresolved. The germline CDR1 and CDR2 sequences are LNHDA and SQIVND (reference sequence). This CDR3 region has 13 residues. Trimming removed 3 bases from V and 3 bases from J, with 9 bases in between. CDR3 nucleotide sequence: TGTGCCAGTAGTATCCCAGAGAACTACGAGCAGTACTTC. Protein: CASSIPENYEQYF.

The genes are TRBV28 and TRBJ2-3, with TRBD2 identical over 10 bases. Losses at the gene ends were 8 bases for V and 4 bases for J; bases not matched to a gene: 6. Per germline, CDR1 MDHEN and CDR2 SYDVKM. This CDR3 has 14 residues. The CDR3 coding sequence is TGTGCCAGCCGCTCTAGCGGGAGCGCAGATACGCAGTATTTT. Amino acids: CASRSSGSADTQYF. The full variable domain, in which reference TRBV28 and TRBJ2-3 provide the parts outside the CDR3, is DVKVTQSSRYLVKRTGEKVFLECVQDMDHENMFWYRQDPGLGLRLIYFSYDVKMKEKGDIPEGYSVSREKKERFSLILESASTNQTSMYLCASRSSGSADTQYFGPGTRLTVL.

The rearrangement joins TRBV6-6 to TRBJ1-1; no reliable D call. Trimming cost V 7 bases and J 6 bases, with 12 bases left between them. This CDR3 has 12 residues. Germline V gene sequence: CDR1 MNHNY, CDR2 SVGAGI (reference sequence). CDR3 in amino acids: CASKFSEAEAFF. The DNA of the CDR3 is TGTGCCAGCAAATTCTCGGAGGCTGAAGCTTTCTTT.

This clonotype is categorized as medium-sized (0.01 to 0.1%). The gene calls are TRBV6-5 and TRBJ1-2; TRBD1 agrees at 7 bases. Germline CDR1 MNHEY, CDR2 SVGAGI. Trimming removed 6 bases from V and 4 bases from J; junction bases left unmatched: 8. This CDR3 has 14 residues. CDR3 residues: CASRGPGQLYGYTF. The CDR3 DNA reads as TGTGCCAGCAGGGGACCGGGACAGCTCTATGGCTACACCTTC.

This clonotype is classed as medium-sized. The chain couples TRBV6-1 to TRBJ1-2; TRBD1 agrees at 8 bases. This CDR3 is 16 amino acids long. Per germline, CDR1 MNHNS and CDR2 SASEGT. After removal of 7 bases from V and 6 bases from J, the junction contained 16 bases not matched to a gene. CDR3 loop: CASNKDRDPSWDGYTF. The CDR3 nucleotides are TGTGCCAGCAACAAGGACAGGGATCCTTCGTGGGATGGCTACACCTTC.

V and J are TRBV5-5 and TRBJ1-4; D is undetermined. V was shortened by 0 bases and J by 8 bases, with 8 bases between the two germline ends. This CDR3 contains 13 residues. From germline, CDR1 is SGHKS and CDR2 YYEKEE (reference sequence). CDR3 amino acids: CASSLGAGEKLFF. The DNA of the CDR3 is TGTGCCAGCAGCTTGGGGGCCGGAGAAAAACTGTTTTTT.

The rearrangement joins TRBV28 to TRBJ2-1, with D possibly TRBD2 on 6 matching bases. Germline CDR1 MDHEN, CDR2 SYDVKM. This CDR3 spans 15 amino acids. V was pared by 2 bases and J by 5 bases, with 13 bases between. The CDR3 region is CASSLSGSGDNEQFF. CDR3 DNA: TGTGCCAGCAGTTTAAGTGGGTCGGGAGACAATGAGCAGTTCTTC. Looking up the rest from reference TRBV28 and TRBJ2-1 gives the full variable domain: DVKVTQSSRYLVKRTGEKVFLECVQDMDHENMFWYRQDPGLGLRLIYFSYDVKMKEKGDIPEGYSVSREKKERFSLILESASTNQTSMYLCASSLSGSGDNEQFFGPGTRLTVL.

By sample fraction, this clonotype is medium-sized. This chain connects TRBV10-3 to TRBJ1-1; D uncertain. Trimming removed 3 bases from V and 6 bases from J, with 8 bases in between. CDR3 length: 12 residues. Germline assignment: CDR1 ENHRY and CDR2 SYGVKD. CDR3 coding DNA: TGTGCCATCAGTGAAATGTCCTCTGAAGCTTTCTTT. The encoded protein is CAISEMSSEAFF.

This clonotype is labeled medium-sized. V usage is TRBV19 and J usage is TRBJ1-5; D remains ambiguous. Germline V lookup: CDR1 LNHDA, CDR2 SQIVND (reference sequence). The CDR3 sequence is 15 residues long. The germline V and J ends were trimmed by 1 base and 0 bases, with 7 bases remaining between them. The DNA for the CDR3 is TGTGCCAGTAGTATAGGGACGCATAGCAATCAGCCCCAGCATTTT. Protein product: CASSIGTHSNQPQHF.

There are a few counts of this clonotype. CDR3 residues: CASTPTRTVSGANVLTF. The CDR3 DNA follows: TGTGCCAGCACCCCCACTCGTACTGTCTCTGGGGCCAACGTCCTGACTTTC. The genes are TRBV12-3 or TRBV12-4 and TRBJ2-6; unclear D gene. V was pared by 7 bases and J by 0 bases, with 16 bases between. CDR3 length: 17 residues.

At least ten counts were recorded for this clonotype. The chain joins TRBV28 to TRBJ2-5; no firm D call. Trimming cost V 6 bases and J 0 bases, with 2 bases left between them. The CDR3 is 11 amino acids. Germline assignment: CDR1 MDHEN and CDR2 SYDVKM. CDR3 bases: TGTGCCAGCAGGTACCAAGAGACCCAGTACTTC. It translates to CASRYQETQYF.

This clonotype is deemed medium-sized. The chain uses TRBV19 and TRBJ1-5, with a tentative D call TRBD1 (5 bases). This CDR3 has 16 residues. Trimming took 4 bases from V and 0 from J, leaving 13 bases between them. CDR1 is LNHDA and CDR2 is SQIVND in the germline V gene (reference sequence). CDR3 amino acids: CASSTQGHHSNQPQHF. The CDR3 region has the DNA TGTGCCAGTAGTACCCAAGGACACCATAGCAATCAGCCCCAGCATTTT.

The rearrangement uses TRBV6-1 and TRBJ2-7; 13 nucleotides align to TRBD2. The trim removed 7 bases at V and 6 bases at J, leaving 6 bases unmatched. The germline V gene encodes CDR1 MNHNS and CDR2 SASEGT. The CDR3 has 14 residues. The CDR3: CASTPGLAGPEQYF. The CDR3 DNA is TGTGCCAGCACTCCGGGACTAGCGGGACCCGAGCAGTACTTC.

Of note for this clonotype: A much larger clone sits a single nucleotide away, making a read error possible. The chain is built from TRBV28 and TRBJ1-1, with D maybe TRBD1 (5 bases). The CDR3 consists of 13 residues. Germline CDR1 and CDR2: MDHEN and SYDVKM. V was clipped by 6 bases and J by 5 bases, with 13 bases between them. The CDR3 here is CASRGGSGTEAFF. DNA of the CDR3: TGTGCCAGCAGGGGGGGGTCCGGGACTGAAGCTTTCTTT.

Comment on this clonotype: One end of the junction varies from germline; a read error may be responsible. The genes are TRBV5-6 and TRBJ1-3, with a possible D match to TRBD1 (5 bases). Germline V gene lookup returns CDR1 SGHDT and CDR2 YYEEEE. The length of the CDR3 is 15 residues. The CDR3 region is CTSSLRGHSGNTIYF. DNA of the CDR3: TGTACCAGCAGCCTTCGGGGCCACTCTGGAAACACCATATATTTT.

This clonotype was counted many times. The chain has TRBV19 and TRBJ2-3; D tentatively reads TRBD1 or TRBD2 (6 bases each). The CDR3 runs to 13 residues. Looked up from germline, CDR1 is LNHDA and CDR2 is SQIVND (reference sequence). Trimming removed 6 bases from V and 6 bases from J, with 13 bases in between. The CDR3, as DNA: TGTGCCAGTAGCCCTCAAGGGGGGGATACGCAGTATTTT. Its protein product is CASSPQGGDTQYF. Full variable domain (remainder filled in from reference TRBV19 and TRBJ2-3): DGGITQSPKYLFRKEGQNVTLSCEQNLNHDAMYWYRQDPGQGLRLIYYSQIVNDFQKGDIAEGYSVSREKKESFPLTVTSAQKNPTAFYLCASSPQGGDTQYFGPGTRLTVL.

The chain couples TRBV5-6 to TRBJ1-2, with D unclear. The CDR3 is 15 residues long. V shed 2 bases and J shed 1 base, with 12 bases lying between them. Germline V CDR1 and CDR2: SGHDT, YYEEEE. The CDR3 nucleotides are TGTGCCAGCAGCTTCCCTGGACGGGATAACTATGGCTACACCTTC. This sequence encodes CASSFPGRDNYGYTF.

Relative to its sample, this clonotype is medium-sized. The J gene is TRBJ1-2, the V gene TRBV6-1, with TRBD1 matching over 7 bases. V was clipped by 3 bases and J by 1 base; unmatched bases: 5. The CDR3 length is 15 residues. Germline V gene sequence: CDR1 MNHNS, CDR2 SASEGT. The CDR3 nucleotides read TGTGCCAGCAGTGACCGGGACAGCTTTAACTATGGCTACACCTTC. Translating it yields CASSDRDSFNYGYTF.

This clonotype was observed many times. The chain has TRBV5-6 and TRBJ1-1; TRBD1 matches 7 bases. With V trimmed by 5 bases and J by 2 bases, 15 bases remained unmatched. The germline V gene encodes CDR1 SGHDT and CDR2 YYEEEE. The CDR3 is made up of 17 amino acids. CDR3 in amino acids: CASRAGIRGTVNTEAFF. CDR3 sequence (DNA): TGTGCCAGCAGGGCCGGCATCCGAGGGACAGTTAACACTGAAGCTTTCTTT.

Relative to its sample, this clonotype is medium-sized. The chain joins TRBV27 to TRBJ1-1; weak D call: TRBD1 (6 bases). V lost 5 bases and J lost 6, with 16 bases in between. The CDR3 consists of 14 residues. Germline CDR1 and CDR2: MNHEY and SMNVEV (reference sequence). The CDR3 coding sequence is TGTGCCAGCAGTCAAACGCCTGAGGGGGCTGAAGCTTTCTTT. It yields the protein CASSQTPEGAEAFF.

The V gene is TRBV11-1, the J gene TRBJ1-2; the D gene is possibly TRBD1 (6 bases). V lost 2 bases and J 8 bases, leaving 12 bases between the germline ends. CDR1 is SGHAT and CDR2 is FQDESV in the germline V gene (reference sequence). This CDR3 has 13 residues. The CDR3 DNA reads TGTGCCAGCAGCTTATCAGGGGAAGGCGGCTACACCTTC. This gives the protein CASSLSGEGGYTF.

This clonotype was counted many times. The rearrangement joins TRBV5-5 to TRBJ1-5, with 7 bases lining up with TRBD1. Trimming removed 1 base from V and 5 bases from J; junction bases left unmatched: 0. The germline V gene has CDR1 SGHKS and CDR2 YYEKEE (reference sequence). The CDR3 length is 13 residues. The CDR3 DNA is TGTGCCAGCAGCTTGACAGGGGATCAGCCCCAGCATTTT. It yields the protein CASSLTGDQPQHF.

This clonotype has just a few counts. The CDR3 DNA reads as TGTGCCTGGAGAACTAGCGGGGGCTACAATGAGCAGTTCTTC. Translation gives CAWRTSGGYNEQFF. V is TRBV30 and J is TRBJ2-1; 11 nucleotides agree with TRBD2. Germline assignment: CDR1 GTSNPN and CDR2 SVGIG (reference sequence). V shed 3 bases, J shed 3 bases, and the junction held 1 base outside the gene matches. CDR3 length: 14 residues.